This T cell receptor beta chain was sequenced for a study of T cell repertoires in cytomegalovirus infection. The V gene's germline CDR1 is SGHVS and CDR2 FNYEAQ. After removal of 6 bases from V and 8 bases from J, the junction contained 15 bases not matched to a gene. This CDR3 has 16 residues. In its sample, this clonotype was seen many times. The antigen is undetermined. TCRdb used MiXCR to reprocess the reads, holding one entry per CDR3 protein. The data show about 900,000 distinct CDR3 sequences, about a third seen once. Findings and caveats of the study: What dominated the ex vivo response were HLA-C-restricted CMV-specific TCR beta clonotypes.

This sequence was found in a human donor in good health (CMV status not recorded). Some clones in this sample may be carry-over from other donors' samples. The gene calls are TRBV7-6 and TRBJ1-4; 7 bases are shared with TRBD1. The sequencing here drew on cultured CD8+ T cells from PBMCs, taken from culture after CMV antigen stimulation. CDR3 loop: CASSPSFRGDREKLFF. The CDR3 nucleotides read TGTGCCAGCAGTCCATCTTTTAGGGGGGACAGAGAAAAACTGTTTTTT.